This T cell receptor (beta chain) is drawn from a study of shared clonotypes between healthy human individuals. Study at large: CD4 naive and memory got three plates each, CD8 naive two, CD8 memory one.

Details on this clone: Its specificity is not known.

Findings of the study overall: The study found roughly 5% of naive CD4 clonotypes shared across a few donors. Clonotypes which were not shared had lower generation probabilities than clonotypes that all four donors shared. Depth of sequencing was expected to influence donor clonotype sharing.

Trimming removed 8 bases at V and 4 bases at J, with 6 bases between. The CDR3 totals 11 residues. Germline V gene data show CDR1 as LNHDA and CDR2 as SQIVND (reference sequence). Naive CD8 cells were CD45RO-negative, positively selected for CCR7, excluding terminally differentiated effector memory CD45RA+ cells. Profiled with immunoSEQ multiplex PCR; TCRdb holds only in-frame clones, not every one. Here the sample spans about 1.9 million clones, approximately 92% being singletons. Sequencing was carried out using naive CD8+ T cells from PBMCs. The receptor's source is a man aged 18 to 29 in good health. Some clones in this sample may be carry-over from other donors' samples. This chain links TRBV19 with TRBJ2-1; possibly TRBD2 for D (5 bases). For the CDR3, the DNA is TGTGCCAGTGGACTTTACAATGAGCAGTTCTTC. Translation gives CASGLYNEQFF.